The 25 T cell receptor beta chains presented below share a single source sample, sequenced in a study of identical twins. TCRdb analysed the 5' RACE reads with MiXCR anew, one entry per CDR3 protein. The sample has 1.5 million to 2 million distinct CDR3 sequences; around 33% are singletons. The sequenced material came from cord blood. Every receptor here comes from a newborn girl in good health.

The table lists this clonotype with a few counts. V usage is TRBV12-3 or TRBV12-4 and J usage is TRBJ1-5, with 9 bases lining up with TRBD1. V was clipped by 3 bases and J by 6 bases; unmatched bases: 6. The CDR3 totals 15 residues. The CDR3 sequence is CASSLGQGFRQPQHF. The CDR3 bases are TGTGCCAGCAGTTTGGGACAGGGATTTCGTCAGCCCCAGCATTTT.

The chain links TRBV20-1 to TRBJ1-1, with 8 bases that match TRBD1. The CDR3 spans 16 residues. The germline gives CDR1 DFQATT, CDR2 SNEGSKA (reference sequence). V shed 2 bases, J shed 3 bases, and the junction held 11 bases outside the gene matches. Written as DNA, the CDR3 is TGCAGTGCTAGACTTCTTGGGACAGGCCCCCACACTGAAGCTTTCTTT. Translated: CSARLLGTGPHTEAFF.

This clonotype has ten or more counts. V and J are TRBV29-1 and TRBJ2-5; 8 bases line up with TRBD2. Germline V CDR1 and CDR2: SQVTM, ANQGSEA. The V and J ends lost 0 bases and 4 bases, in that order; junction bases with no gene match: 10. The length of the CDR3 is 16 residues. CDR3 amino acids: CSVEDSGLGTRETQYF. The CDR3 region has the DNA TGCAGCGTTGAAGATTCGGGACTAGGCACTCGAGAGACCCAGTACTTC.

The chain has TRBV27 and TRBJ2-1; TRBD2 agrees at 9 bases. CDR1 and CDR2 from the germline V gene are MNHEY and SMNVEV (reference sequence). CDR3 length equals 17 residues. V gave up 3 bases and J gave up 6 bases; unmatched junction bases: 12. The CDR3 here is CASSFTWAGGPSNEQFF. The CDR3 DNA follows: TGTGCCAGCAGTTTTACATGGGCGGGAGGGCCGTCCAATGAGCAGTTCTTC.

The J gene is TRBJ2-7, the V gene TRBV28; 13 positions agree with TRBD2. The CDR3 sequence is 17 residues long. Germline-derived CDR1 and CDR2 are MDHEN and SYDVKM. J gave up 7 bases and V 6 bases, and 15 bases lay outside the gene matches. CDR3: CASSPLRTSGGHNEQYF. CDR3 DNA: TGTGCCAGCAGCCCTCTCCGGACTAGCGGGGGCCACAATGAGCAGTACTTC.

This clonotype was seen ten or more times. The CDR3 DNA reads TGCAGCGTTGAACCGGCAGCTCCCCAGCAAGAGACCCAGTACTTC. It encodes CSVEPAAPQQETQYF. The J gene is TRBJ2-5, the V gene TRBV29-1; unclear D gene. The ends were cut back, 2 bases at V and 2 bases at J, with 15 bases in the middle. This CDR3 region has 15 residues. CDR1 and CDR2 (germline): SQVTM, ANQGSEA.

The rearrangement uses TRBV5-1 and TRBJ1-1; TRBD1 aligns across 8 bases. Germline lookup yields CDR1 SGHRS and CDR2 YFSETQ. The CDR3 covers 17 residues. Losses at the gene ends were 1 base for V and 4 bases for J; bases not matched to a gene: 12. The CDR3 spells CASSLLPTSGGSTEAFF. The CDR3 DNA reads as TGCGCCAGCAGCTTGCTACCAACCTCAGGGGGCTCCACTGAAGCTTTCTTT.

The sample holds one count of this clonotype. CDR3 coding DNA: TGTGCCAGCAGTTTAGGCGGACTAGCGGGGGCCGCCTACGAGCAGTACTTC. Translating gives CASSLGGLAGAAYEQYF. The chain combines TRBV12-3 or TRBV12-4 with TRBJ2-7; 13 positions match TRBD2. Trimming at V came to 1 base and at J to 2 bases, leaving 5 bases not matched to a gene. The CDR3 consists of 17 residues.

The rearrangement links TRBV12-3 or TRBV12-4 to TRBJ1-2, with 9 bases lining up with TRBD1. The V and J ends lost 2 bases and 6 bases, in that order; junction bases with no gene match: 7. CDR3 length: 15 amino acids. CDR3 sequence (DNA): TGTGCCAGCAGTTTACTCGCCGGGACAGGGCATGGCTACACCTTC. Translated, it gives CASSLLAGTGHGYTF.

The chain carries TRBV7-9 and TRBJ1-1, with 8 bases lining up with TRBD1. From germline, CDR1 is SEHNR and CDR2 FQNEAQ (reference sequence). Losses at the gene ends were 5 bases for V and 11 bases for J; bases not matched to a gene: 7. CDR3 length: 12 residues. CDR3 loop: CASSLNQGAAFF. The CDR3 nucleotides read TGTGCCAGCAGCCTTAACCAGGGGGCGGCTTTCTTT. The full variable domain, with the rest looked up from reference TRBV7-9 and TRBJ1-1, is DTGVSQNPRHKITKRGQNVTFRCDPISEHNRLYWYRQTLGQGPEFLTYFQNEAQLEKSRLLSDRFSAERPKGSFSTLEIQRTEQGDSAMYLCASSLNQGAAFFGQGTRLTVV.

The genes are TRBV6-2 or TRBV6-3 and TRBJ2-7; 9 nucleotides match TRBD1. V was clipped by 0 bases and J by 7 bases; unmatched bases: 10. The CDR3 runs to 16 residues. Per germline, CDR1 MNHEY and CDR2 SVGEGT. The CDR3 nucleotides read TGTGCCAGCAGTTACTCGAAGTCGGGACAGGGTACTGAGCAGTACTTC. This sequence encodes CASSYSKSGQGTEQYF.

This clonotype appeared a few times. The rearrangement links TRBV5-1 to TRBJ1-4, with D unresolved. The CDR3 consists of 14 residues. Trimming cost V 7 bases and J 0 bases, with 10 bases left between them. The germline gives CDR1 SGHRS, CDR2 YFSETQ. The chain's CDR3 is CASAPTATNEKLFF. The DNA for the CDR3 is TGCGCCAGCGCGCCCACGGCAACTAATGAAAAACTGTTTTTT.

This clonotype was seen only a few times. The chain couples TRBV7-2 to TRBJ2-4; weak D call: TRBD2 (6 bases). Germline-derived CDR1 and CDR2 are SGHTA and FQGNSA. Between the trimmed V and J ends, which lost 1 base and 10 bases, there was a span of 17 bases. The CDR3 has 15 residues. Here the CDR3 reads CASSLVSGGDQIQYF. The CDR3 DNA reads TGTGCCAGCAGCTTAGTCTCCGGCGGGGATCAAATTCAGTACTTC.

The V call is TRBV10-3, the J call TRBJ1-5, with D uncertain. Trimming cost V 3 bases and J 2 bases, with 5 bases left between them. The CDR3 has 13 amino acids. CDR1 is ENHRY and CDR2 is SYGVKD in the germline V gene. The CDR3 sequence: CAISDGGNQPQHF. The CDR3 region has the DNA TGTGCCATCAGTGATGGAGGCAATCAGCCCCAGCATTTT.

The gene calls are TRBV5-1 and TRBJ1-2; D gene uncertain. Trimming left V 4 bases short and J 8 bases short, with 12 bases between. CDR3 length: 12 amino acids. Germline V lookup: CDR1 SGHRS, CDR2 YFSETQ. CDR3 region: CASSEETRGYTF. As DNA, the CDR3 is TGCGCCAGCAGCGAAGAGACAAGAGGCTACACCTTC. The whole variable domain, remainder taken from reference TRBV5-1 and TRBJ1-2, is KAGVTQTPRYLIKTRGQQVTLSCSPISGHRSVSWYQQTPGQGLQFLFEYFSETQRNKGNFPGRFSGRQFSNSRSEMNVSTLELGDSALYLCASSEETRGYTFGSGTRLTVV.

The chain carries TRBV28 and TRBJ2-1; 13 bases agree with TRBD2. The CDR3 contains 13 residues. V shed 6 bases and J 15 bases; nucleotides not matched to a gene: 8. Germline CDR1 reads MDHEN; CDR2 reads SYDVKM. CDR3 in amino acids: CASSLTSGREAFF. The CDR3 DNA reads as TGTGCCAGCAGCCTTACTAGCGGGAGGGAAGCGTTCTTC.

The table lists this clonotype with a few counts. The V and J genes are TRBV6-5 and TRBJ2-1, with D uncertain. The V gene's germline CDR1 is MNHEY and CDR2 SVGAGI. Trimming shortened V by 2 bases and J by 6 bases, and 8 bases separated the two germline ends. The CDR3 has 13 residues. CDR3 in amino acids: CASSYVATNEQFF. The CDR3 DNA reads TGTGCCAGCAGTTACGTTGCTACCAATGAGCAGTTCTTC.

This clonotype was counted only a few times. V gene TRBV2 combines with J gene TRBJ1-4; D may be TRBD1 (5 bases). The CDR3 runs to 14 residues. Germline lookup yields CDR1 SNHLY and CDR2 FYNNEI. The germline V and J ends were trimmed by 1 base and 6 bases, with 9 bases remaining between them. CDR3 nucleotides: TGTGCCAGCAGTGAAGGACAGCTTTATGAAAAACTGTTTTTT. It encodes CASSEGQLYEKLFF. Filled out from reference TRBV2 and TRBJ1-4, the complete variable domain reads EPEVTQTPSHQVTQMGQEVILRCVPISNHLYFYWYRQILGQKVEFLVSFYNNEISEKSEIFDDQFSVERPDGSNFTLKIRSTKLEDSAMYFCASSEGQLYEKLFFGSGTQLSVL.

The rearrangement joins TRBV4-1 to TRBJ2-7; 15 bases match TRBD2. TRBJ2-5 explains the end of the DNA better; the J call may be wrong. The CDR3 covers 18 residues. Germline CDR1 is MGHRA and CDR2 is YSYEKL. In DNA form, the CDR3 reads TGCGCCAGCAGCCAGGGATCTTGGACTAGCGGGGGGGCTCAGACCCAGTACTTC. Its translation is CASSQGSWTSGGAQTQYF.

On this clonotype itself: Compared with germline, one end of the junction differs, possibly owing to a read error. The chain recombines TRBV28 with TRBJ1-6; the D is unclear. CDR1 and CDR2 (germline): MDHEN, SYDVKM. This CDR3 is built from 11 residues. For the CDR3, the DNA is TGTGCCAGCAGCCACCGCTCACCCCCCCACTTT. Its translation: CASSHRSPPHF.

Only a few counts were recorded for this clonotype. DNA for the CDR3: TGTGCCAGCAGCGTAGGGGGCGCGTTAGAGACCCAGTACTTC. It encodes CASSVGGALETQYF. The chain employs TRBV9 and TRBJ2-5; perhaps TRBD1 as D (5 bases). Germline CDR1 and CDR2: SGDLS and YYNGEE. V was clipped by 0 bases and J by 4 bases, with 10 bases between them. The CDR3 sequence is 14 residues long.

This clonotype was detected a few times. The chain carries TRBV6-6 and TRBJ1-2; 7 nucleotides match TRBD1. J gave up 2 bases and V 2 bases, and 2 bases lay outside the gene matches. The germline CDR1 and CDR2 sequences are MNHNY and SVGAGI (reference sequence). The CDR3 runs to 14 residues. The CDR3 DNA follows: TGTGCCAGCAGTTACGCGGGACAGAACTATGGCTACACCTTC. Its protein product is CASSYAGQNYGYTF.

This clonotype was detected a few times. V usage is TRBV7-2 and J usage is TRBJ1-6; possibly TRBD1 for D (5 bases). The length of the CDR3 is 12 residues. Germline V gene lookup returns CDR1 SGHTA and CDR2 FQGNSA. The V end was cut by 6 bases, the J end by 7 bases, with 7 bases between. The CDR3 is CASRRDNSPLHF. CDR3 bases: TGTGCCAGCAGACGGGACAATTCACCCCTCCACTTT.

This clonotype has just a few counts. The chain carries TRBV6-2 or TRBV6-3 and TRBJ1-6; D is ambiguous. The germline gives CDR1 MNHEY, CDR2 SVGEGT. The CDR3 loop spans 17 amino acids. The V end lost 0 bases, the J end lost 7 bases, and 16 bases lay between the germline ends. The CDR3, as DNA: TGTGCCAGCAGTTACTCCAGACCCAGGCGCCAGAATTCACCCCTCCACTTT. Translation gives CASSYSRPRRQNSPLHF.

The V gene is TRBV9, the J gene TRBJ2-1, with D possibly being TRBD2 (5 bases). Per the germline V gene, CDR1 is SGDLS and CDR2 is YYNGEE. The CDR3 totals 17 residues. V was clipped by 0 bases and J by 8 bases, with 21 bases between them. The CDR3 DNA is TGTGCCAGCAGCGTAGCCCCTACTAGTAGCTCCCCCCATGAGCAGTTCTTC. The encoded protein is CASSVAPTSSSPHEQFF.